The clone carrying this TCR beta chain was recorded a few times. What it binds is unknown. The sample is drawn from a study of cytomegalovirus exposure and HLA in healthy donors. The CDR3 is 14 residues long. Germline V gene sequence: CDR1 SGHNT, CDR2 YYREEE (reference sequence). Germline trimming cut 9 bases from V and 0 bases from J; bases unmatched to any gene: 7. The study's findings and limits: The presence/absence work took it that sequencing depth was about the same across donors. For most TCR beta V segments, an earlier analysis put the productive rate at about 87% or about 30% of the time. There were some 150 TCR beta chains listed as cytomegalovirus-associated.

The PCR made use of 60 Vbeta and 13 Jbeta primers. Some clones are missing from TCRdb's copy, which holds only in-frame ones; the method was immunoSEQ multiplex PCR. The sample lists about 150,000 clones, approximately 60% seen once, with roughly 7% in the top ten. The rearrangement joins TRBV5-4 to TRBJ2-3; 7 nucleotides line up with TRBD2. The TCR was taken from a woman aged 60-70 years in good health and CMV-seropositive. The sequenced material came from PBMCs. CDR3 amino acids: CATARAGSTDTQYF. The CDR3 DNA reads TGTGCCACCGCAAGAGCGGGAAGCACAGATACGCAGTATTTT.